A single sample is the source of the 27 T cell receptor beta chains below, sequenced in a study of T cell clonality in common variable immunodeficiency. The data were produced by immunoSEQ multiplex PCR, yet TCRdb's version contains in-frame clones alone and is incomplete. Listed for the sample are about 52,000 clones, none seen a single time. Sequenced material: peripheral blood mononuclear cells. Receptors originate from a person between 18 and 75 years old in good health.

This clone showed up many times. The read falls 3 residues short of the CDR3 end, and the missing part is taken from the germline J gene. This chain connects TRBV20-1 to TRBJ2-1; D unclear. The CDR3 has 16 residues. Trimming took off 0 bases at V and 3 bases at J, with 15 bases between the two ends. Germline-derived CDR1 and CDR2 are DFQATT and SNEGSKA (reference sequence). CDR3: CSARDPVQPYYNEQFF. The part of the CDR3 DNA that was read is TGCAGTGCTAGAGACCCAGTGCAACCTTACTACAATGAG.

This clone was found many times. The CDR3 here is CASTDFLGGITEAFF. The sequenced CDR3 bases are TGTGCCAGCACCGACTTCCTGGGGGGAATCACTGAA. V usage is TRBV7-2 and J usage is TRBJ1-1; TRBD1 might be the D (5 bases). The CDR3 extends 3 residues past the end of the read, so its final part is completed from the germline J gene. The CDR3 extends over 15 amino acids. Trimming took off 7 bases at V and 4 bases at J, with 19 bases between the two ends. CDR1 is SGHTA, CDR2 FQGNSA, per germline.

This clone was picked up many times. The CDR3 sequence is CAIPGRGGYNEQFF. The covered CDR3 bases are TGTGCCATCCCGGGGCGGGGCGGCTACAATGAG. The gene calls are TRBV7-8 and TRBJ2-1; D possibly corresponds to TRBD2 (6 bases). From the germline J gene comes the end of the CDR3, since the read stops 3 residues before it. The CDR3 contains 14 residues. V lost 10 bases and J lost 3, with 16 bases in between. Germline CDR1 and CDR2: SGHVS and FQNEAQ.

This clone was found many times. The read finishes 3 residues shy of the CDR3 end, and the germline J gene is used to complete it. V gene TRBV15 combines with J gene TRBJ2-1, with TRBD2 identical over 11 bases. Germline CDR1 reads LNHNV; CDR2 reads YYDKDF (reference sequence). The CDR3 spans 15 residues. After removal of 1 base from V and 8 bases from J, the junction contained 4 bases not matched to a gene. CDR3: CATSRGVAGGDEQFF. The DNA read from the CDR3 is TGTGCCACCAGCAGAGGGGTAGCGGGGGGGGATGAG.

This clone was counted at least ten times. The sequence runs out 3 residues before the end of the CDR3; the remainder is reconstructed from the germline J gene. The V call is TRBV20-1, the J call TRBJ2-5; 11 bases line up with TRBD2. This CDR3 region has 14 residues. Germline trimming cut 5 bases from V and 1 base from J; bases unmatched to any gene: 3. CDR1 is DFQATT and CDR2 is SNEGSKA in the germline V gene (reference sequence). The DNA read from the CDR3 is TGCAGTGCTCGACTAGCGGGATTCCAAGAGACC. As protein: CSARLAGFQET. The full CDR3 protein is CSARLAGFQETQYF.

This clone was seen repeatedly, ten times or more. From the germline J gene comes the end of the CDR3, since the read stops 3 residues before it. The chain uses TRBV13 and TRBJ1-5, with D possibly matching TRBD1 (5 bases). The germline V gene has CDR1 PRHDT and CDR2 FYEKMQ (reference sequence). The CDR3 runs 16 residues. Trimming cost V 2 bases and J 2 bases, with 13 bases left between them. Incomplete CDR3 DNA: TGTGCCAGCAGCTTAAATGAGGGCAGGGGCAATCAGCCC. Translated, it gives CASSLNEGRGNQP. The CDR3 in its entirety is CASSLNEGRGNQPQHF.

This clone was seen repeatedly, ten times or more. From the germline J gene comes the end of the CDR3, since the read stops 3 residues before it. The chain carries TRBV2 and TRBJ1-1, with 7 bases matching TRBD1. Germline V CDR1 and CDR2: SNHLY, FYNNEI. The CDR3 consists of 13 residues. V shed 6 bases, J shed 5 bases, and the junction held 6 bases outside the gene matches. The chain's CDR3 is CASRRGRETEAFF. CDR3 bases read: TGTGCCAGCAGAAGGGGGCGGGAGACTGAA.

The sample holds many counts of this clone. Read sequence stops 3 residues before the CDR3 end, and the germline J gene provides the missing end. The chain uses TRBV20-1 and TRBJ2-1; 9 nucleotides agree with TRBD2. The CDR3 contains 15 residues. CDR1 is DFQATT, CDR2 SNEGSKA, per germline (reference sequence). V was pared by 4 bases and J by 4 bases, with 8 bases of the junction left unmatched. CDR3 residues: CSAKRGLADYNEQFF. CDR3 bases read: TGCAGTGCTAAAAGGGGACTAGCCGATTACAATGAG.

In its sample, this clone was seen many times. The read terminates 3 residues ahead of where the CDR3 ends, so the germline J gene completes it. The chain uses TRBV20-1 and TRBJ2-7, with TRBD2 matching 10 bases. Germline CDR1 is DFQATT and CDR2 is SNEGSKA (reference sequence). The CDR3 has 13 amino acids. With V trimmed by 0 bases and J by 6 bases, 2 bases remained unmatched. The CDR3 protein is CSARELAGGEQYF. The CDR3 bases that were read are TGCAGTGCTAGAGAGTTAGCGGGAGGCGAG.

In this sample, this clone turned up many times. The sequenced fragment ends 3 residues before the CDR3 boundary, so the rest is inferred from the germline J gene. The chain links TRBV20-1 to TRBJ2-5; D may be TRBD2 (6 bases). CDR3 length: 14 residues. The V and J ends lost 4 bases and 2 bases respectively, with 14 bases between them. Germline values: CDR1 DFQATT, CDR2 SNEGSKA (reference sequence). The CDR3 reads CSAIASEGQETQYF. Incomplete CDR3 DNA: TGCAGTGCTATTGCTAGCGAAGGACAAGAGACC.

This clone was recorded many times. The read halts 3 residues ahead of the CDR3 end, with the missing end drawn from the germline J gene. The chain carries TRBV20-1 and TRBJ1-6, with no clear D. The germline CDR1 and CDR2 sequences are DFQATT and SNEGSKA (reference sequence). This CDR3 contains 15 residues. V was cut by 0 bases and J by 11 bases, with 17 bases left in between. The CDR3 region is CSARDRRQVAPPLHF. The sequenced CDR3 bases are TGCAGTGCTAGAGATCGAAGGCAGGTTGCCCCACCC.

This clone was detected ten times or more. The read finishes 3 residues shy of the CDR3 end, and the germline J gene is used to complete it. The V call is TRBV12-5, the J call TRBJ2-2; D might be TRBD1 (5 bases). This CDR3 is built from 16 residues. CDR1 is LGHNT, CDR2 FRNRAP, per germline. V dropped 1 base and J dropped 1 base, with 10 bases sitting between them. CDR3 protein: CASGLGIDRNTGELFF. Incomplete CDR3 DNA: TGTGCTAGTGGTTTGGGGATAGACAGGAACACCGGGGAG.

Ten or more counts support this clone. With the read ending 3 residues before the CDR3 end, the germline J gene is used to fill in that end. The gene calls are TRBV7-9 and TRBJ2-3; 7 positions agree with TRBD2. CDR3 length: 14 residues. Germline CDR1 is SEHNR and CDR2 is FQNEAQ (reference sequence). Losses at the gene ends were 2 bases for V and 5 bases for J; bases not matched to a gene: 4. The CDR3 sequence is CASSLTAGEDTQYF. Incomplete CDR3 DNA: TGTGCCAGCAGCTTAACCGCGGGGGAAGATACG.

Worth noting for this clone: The read gets to within 3 residues of the CDR3 end, and the germline J gene fills in the rest. The chain recombines TRBV2 with TRBJ2-3, with TRBD2 identical over 9 bases. The CDR3 is 17 amino acids. The germline V gene encodes CDR1 SNHLY and CDR2 FYNNEI. CDR3 residues: CASSVVGAGGLQETQYF. The DNA read from the CDR3 is TGTGCCAGCAGTGTAGTCGGAGCGGGAGGACTCCAAGAGACG.

As for this clone: Coverage ceases 3 residues before the CDR3 finishes, and the germline J gene fills in the end. The chain has TRBV7-9 and TRBJ1-2; D is perhaps TRBD1 (5 bases). The V end lost 1 base, the J end lost 6 bases, and 6 bases lay between the germline ends. Germline assignment: CDR1 SEHNR and CDR2 FQNEAQ (reference sequence). The CDR3 sequence is 12 residues long. The CDR3 loop reads CASSLGQNGYTF. The CDR3 bases that were read are TGTGCCAGCAGCTTAGGACAGAATGGC.

This clone was recorded a few times. A much larger clonotype is one base distant, so this may be a read error. The read ends 3 residues early relative to the CDR3; the germline J gene fills the gap. The chain carries TRBV5-1 and TRBJ2-7, with a possible D match to TRBD1 (5 bases). Trimming stripped 2 bases from V and 6 bases from J, with 15 bases between. Per germline, CDR1 SGHRS and CDR2 YFSETQ. The CDR3 contains 14 residues. The DNA read from the CDR3 is TGCGCCAGCAGCTTTCGTCAGGGCTTGGGCGAG. Translating gives CASSFRQGLGE. The CDR3 as a whole reads CASSFRQGLGEQYF.

In this sample, this clone turned up many times. The sequenced fragment ends 3 residues before the CDR3 boundary, so the rest is inferred from the germline J gene. This chain uses TRBV6-2 or TRBV6-3 with TRBJ1-1, with D possibly being TRBD1 (5 bases). CDR1 and CDR2 from the germline V gene are MNHEY and SVGEGT. The CDR3 contains 15 residues. The sequenced CDR3 bases are TGTGCCAGCAGTTACTCAGGGCAGTCGCACAGGGAA. The encoded protein is CASSYSGQSHRE. The entire CDR3 sequence reads CASSYSGQSHREAFF.

This clone came up many times. The CDR3 goes on 3 residues after the read ends, and that part is filled in from the germline J gene. This rearrangement joins TRBV6-4 to TRBJ2-1, with 15 bases fitting TRBD2. The CDR3 is made up of 16 amino acids. The V and J ends lost 0 bases and 6 bases, in that order; junction bases with no gene match: 0. Germline loops: CDR1 MRHNA, CDR2 SNTAGT. The CDR3 loop reads CASSDSGLAGGNEQFF. CDR3 DNA (partial): TGTGCCAGCAGTGACTCGGGACTAGCGGGAGGCAATGAG.

The sample holds many counts of this clone. The CDR3 end lies 3 residues beyond the end of the read and is filled in from the germline J gene. The chain employs TRBV7-9 and TRBJ1-4, with 7 bases lining up with TRBD1. Trimming cost V 4 bases and J 5 bases; bases outside gene matches: 4. Germline V lookup: CDR1 SEHNR, CDR2 FQNEAQ (reference sequence). The CDR3 totals 14 residues. The CDR3 loop is CASSWGTENEKLFF. CDR3 DNA (partial): TGTGCCAGCAGCTGGGGGACAGAAAATGAAAAA.

This clone was observed at least ten times. The read gets to within 3 residues of the CDR3 end, and the germline J gene fills in the rest. The chain recombines TRBV7-6 with TRBJ2-7, with 7 bases fitting TRBD1. After removal of 4 bases from V and 2 bases from J, the junction contained 2 bases not matched to a gene. CDR1 and CDR2 (germline): SGHVS, FNYEAQ. The CDR3 loop spans 13 amino acids. This CDR3 reads CASSYRGPYEQYF. CDR3 bases read: TGTGCCAGCAGCTACAGGGGACCCTACGAG.

In this sample, this clone turned up many times. The chain's CDR3 is CASSLVTGKETQYF. The sequenced part of the CDR3 DNA is TGTGCCAGCAGCTTAGTAACAGGGAAAGAGACC. The chain joins TRBV7-9 to TRBJ2-5; tentative D call: TRBD1 (6 bases). The CDR3 is cut off 3 residues early in the read; its end comes from the germline J gene. V was trimmed by 1 base and J by 3 bases, leaving 9 bases between them. The CDR3 has 14 residues. The V gene's germline CDR1 is SEHNR and CDR2 FQNEAQ (reference sequence).

Concerning this clone itself: The read terminates 3 residues ahead of where the CDR3 ends, so the germline J gene completes it. This chain links TRBV7-9 with TRBJ1-2; possibly TRBD1 for D (5 bases). CDR3 length: 14 residues. The V end lost 5 bases, the J end lost 1 base, and 11 bases lay between the germline ends. The germline V gene encodes CDR1 SEHNR and CDR2 FQNEAQ (reference sequence). The covered CDR3 bases are TGTGCCAGCAGCCACCCCGACAGTAACTATGGC. Translating it yields CASSHPDSNYG. The CDR3 in its entirety is CASSHPDSNYGYTF. Looking up the rest from reference TRBV7-9 and TRBJ1-2 gives the full variable domain: DTGVSQNPRHKITKRGQNVTFRCDPISEHNRLYWYRQTLGQGPEFLTYFQNEAQLEKSRLLSDRFSAERPKGSFSTLEIQRTEQGDSAMYLCASSHPDSNYGYTFGSGTRLTVV.

This clone was seen at least ten times. An end of the junction does not agree with germline; a read error may underlie this. The read ends 3 residues shy of where the CDR3 ends; the end is completed using the germline J gene. The chain recombines TRBV7-7 with TRBJ2-3; 7 bases align to TRBD1. The germline V gene encodes CDR1 SSHAT and CDR2 FNYEAQ (reference sequence). The CDR3 is made up of 13 amino acids. CDR3 DNA, as far as it was read: TGTGCTAGCAGCTTAAACAGGGGAGAGACG. It specifies CASSLNRGET. The full CDR3 protein reads CASSLNRGETQYF.

This clone was observed many times. The read finishes 3 residues shy of the CDR3 end, and the germline J gene is used to complete it. This chain links TRBV11-2 with TRBJ2-3; D gene ambiguous. With 4 bases removed from V and 4 bases from J, the gap between germline ends came to 15 bases. CDR1 SGHAT and CDR2 FQNNGV come from the germline V gene. The length of the CDR3 is 15 residues. The sequenced part of the CDR3 DNA is TGTGCCAGCAGCTCTCATTCCAATTCGGCAGATACG. Its protein product is CASSSHSNSADT. The whole CDR3 sequence reads CASSSHSNSADTQYF.

This clone was seen many times. The observed sequence ends 3 residues before the CDR3 terminus, with the missing tail filled in from the germline J gene. V and J are TRBV6-2 or TRBV6-3 and TRBJ2-5, with no clear D. Germline CDR1 reads MNHEY; CDR2 reads SVGEGT. There are 13 residues in the CDR3. With 6 bases removed from V and 0 bases from J, the gap between germline ends came to 8 bases. CDR3: CASSYMYQETQYF. The sequenced CDR3 bases are TGTGCCAGCAGCTATATGTACCAAGAGACC.

This clone was detected ten times or more. The read halts 3 residues ahead of the CDR3 end, with the missing end drawn from the germline J gene. The chain has TRBV29-1 and TRBJ1-1; maybe TRBD1 (6 bases). The CDR3 totals 13 residues. Germline CDR1 reads SQVTM; CDR2 reads ANQGSEA. V was shortened by 3 bases and J by 5 bases, with 13 bases between the two germline ends. The CDR3: CSVDSGDPTEAFF. Partial CDR3 DNA: TGCAGCGTTGATTCAGGGGACCCAACTGAA.

On this clone itself: The read terminates 3 residues ahead of where the CDR3 ends, so the germline J gene completes it. The gene calls are TRBV19 and TRBJ1-1; D is undetermined. In germline, CDR1 is LNHDA, CDR2 SQIVND (reference sequence). V was trimmed by 5 bases and J by 1 base, leaving 8 bases between them. The length of the CDR3 is 13 residues. CDR3 bases read: TGTGCCAGTAGTGTCACTAGGAACACTGAA. Translating gives CASSVTRNTE. The whole CDR3 region reads CASSVTRNTEAFF.